Below are 7 T cell receptor beta chains sequenced from a single sample in a study of blood T cell repertoires in COVID-19. Sequencing was performed with immunoSEQ multiplex PCR; in TCRdb, only in-frame clones are kept and a portion is missing. The sample lists about 50,000 clones, approximately 90% occurring once. Specimen: peripheral blood. The receptors derive from a man between 65 and 80 years old with acute or convalescent COVID-19.

V gene TRBV6-6 combines with J gene TRBJ1-5, with D perhaps TRBD1 (5 bases). Germline CDR1 and CDR2: MNHNY and SVGAGI (reference sequence). V lost 0 bases to trimming and J lost 0 bases, with 9 bases between them. The CDR3 is 16 amino acids. CDR3: CASSYSTGYSNQPQHF. The CDR3 DNA follows: TGTGCCAGCAGTTACTCCACAGGTTATAGCAATCAGCCCCAGCATTTT.

The chain is built from TRBV6-5 and TRBJ1-6; D unclear. V was trimmed by 2 bases and J by 7 bases, leaving 15 bases between them. The CDR3 is 16 residues long. Germline V CDR1 and CDR2: MNHEY, SVGAGI. The CDR3 DNA reads TGTGCCAGCAGTTACGCGGCGGCAGCGTTCAATTCACCCCTCCACTTT. As protein: CASSYAAAAFNSPLHF.

This chain joins TRBV19 and TRBJ2-3, with unresolved D. V shed 3 bases and J shed 11 bases, with 12 bases lying between them. The germline CDR1 and CDR2 sequences are LNHDA and SQIVND (reference sequence). The CDR3 totals 12 residues. The CDR3 loop is CASSIGSSKQYF. The CDR3 coding sequence is TGTGCCAGTAGTATTGGTAGTTCTAAGCAGTATTTT.

This clone has just a few counts. The chain couples TRBV24-1 to TRBJ1-5; D gene unclear. The germline CDR1 and CDR2 sequences are KGHDR and SFDVKD. The CDR3 contains 12 residues. V was trimmed by 3 bases and J by 4 bases, leaving 3 bases between them. The CDR3: CATSDQNQPQHF. CDR3 in DNA: TGTGCCACCAGTGATCAAAATCAGCCCCAGCATTTT.

The chain employs TRBV5-1 and TRBJ1-2; D gene uncertain. V lost 8 bases and J lost 8, with 19 bases in between. The CDR3 runs 13 residues. From germline, CDR1 is SGHRS and CDR2 YFSETQ. In DNA form, the CDR3 reads TGCGCCAGTAGGACTATACCGGCCGAAGGCTACACCTTC. The encoded protein is CASRTIPAEGYTF.

V is TRBV7-9 and J is TRBJ1-3; TRBD1 agrees at 7 bases. V trimming: 2 bases; J trimming: 1 base; junction bases outside the gene matches: 8. This CDR3 is built from 17 residues. From germline, CDR1 is SEHNR and CDR2 FQNEAQ (reference sequence). CDR3 protein: CASSLMGQLTSGNTIYF. The CDR3 region has the DNA TGTGCCAGCAGCTTAATGGGACAGCTAACTTCTGGAAACACCATATATTTT.

This chain's CDR3 is CASSLGRGYNEEQFF. The CDR3 DNA is TGTGCCAGCAGCTTAGGCAGGGGTTACAATGAAGAGCAGTTCTTC. V gene TRBV11-3 combines with J gene TRBJ2-1; TRBD1 is a possible D gene (6 bases). The germline gives CDR1 SGHNT, CDR2 YENEEA. V lost 1 base and J lost 10, with 17 bases in between. The CDR3 has 15 residues.